The clone carrying this TCR beta chain came up a few times. Its specificity is unknown. The record originates from a study of blood T cells in healthy people across ages. A second about 6 to 12 cycle PCR used barcoded and J-beta primers. Each sample yielded at least 2.5 million CDR3-containing paired-end reads. A single record per CDR3 protein comes from TCRdb applying MiXCR to the 5' RACE reads. Among about 2 million distinct CDR3 sequences listed, roughly 50% were seen once. Isolation of PBMCs gave at least 6.5 million cells per sample. Every sample gave at least 5.5 micrograms of total RNA when it was extracted. V lost 5 bases and J lost 0, with 4 bases in between. CDR1 is DFQATT and CDR2 is SNEGSKA in the germline V gene (reference sequence). The CDR3 loop spans 11 amino acids. Whole-study findings and limits: Naive T cell percentage and TCR beta diversity correlated strongly.

Sequences were obtained from blood. The TCR was taken from a woman aged 40 to 50 in good health. The V and J genes are TRBV20-1 and TRBJ2-5, with no clear D. CDR3 DNA: TGCAGTGCTGCCCACCAAGAGACCCAGTACTTC. This gives the protein CSAAHQETQYF.